The 23 T cell receptor beta chains presented below share a single source sample, sequenced in a study of cytomegalovirus exposure and HLA in healthy donors. The method was immunoSEQ multiplex PCR; TCRdb's version includes in-frame clones alone and lacks a portion of them. The sample carries about 88,000 clones, around 96% recorded once. Sequencing was performed on PBMCs. These receptors were taken from a man between 18 and 29 years old in good health and CMV-seronegative.

This clone was seen more than once but under ten times. The chain joins TRBV6-4 to TRBJ2-2; TRBD2 aligns across 8 bases. This CDR3 is 18 amino acids long. The V gene end was trimmed by 0 bases and the J gene end by 3 bases; junction bases not matched to a gene: 9. Germline CDR1 and CDR2: MRHNA and SNTAGT. In DNA, the CDR3 is TGTGCCAGCAGTGACTCAGGTAGTACAGCGGGAGACACCGGGGAGCTGTTTTTT. Protein sequence: CASSDSGSTAGDTGELFF.

The V call is TRBV11-2, the J call TRBJ2-1, with 8 positions matching TRBD2. J lost 7 bases, V lost 0 bases, and 5 bases had no gene match. CDR1 SGHAT and CDR2 FQNNGV come from the germline V gene. The length of the CDR3 is 15 residues. CDR3: CASSLEAGGWNEQFF. CDR3 sequence (DNA): TGTGCCAGCAGCTTAGAGGCGGGAGGTTGGAATGAGCAGTTCTTC.

The V and J genes are TRBV6-1 and TRBJ2-7; D is possibly TRBD1 (6 bases). CDR1 and CDR2 from the germline V gene are MNHNS and SASEGT. CDR3 length: 14 amino acids. V gave up 6 bases and J gave up 1 base, with 13 bases separating them. The chain's CDR3 is CASSPPQGSYEQYV. In DNA form, the CDR3 reads TGTGCCAGCAGCCCCCCACAGGGATCCTACGAGCAGTACGTC.

V gene TRBV9 combines with J gene TRBJ1-4, with 10 bases aligning to TRBD1. V lost 2 bases to trimming and J lost 7 bases; unmatched junction nucleotides: 5. There are 15 residues in the CDR3. The germline CDR1 and CDR2 sequences are SGDLS and YYNGEE. CDR3 nucleotide sequence: TGTGCCAGCAGCGTGGAGGGGACAGGGGTTGAAAAACTGTTTTTT. Amino acid sequence: CASSVEGTGVEKLFF. The whole variable domain, filled in from reference TRBV9 and TRBJ1-4, reads DSGVTQTPKHLITATGQRVTLRCSPRSGDLSVYWYQQSLDQGLQFLIQYYNGEERAKGNILERFSAQQFPDLHSELNLSSLELGDSALYFCASSVEGTGVEKLFFGSGTQLSVL.

V is TRBV9 and J is TRBJ2-7; TRBD2 matches at 8 bases. Trimming cost V 4 bases and J 6 bases; bases outside gene matches: 3. Germline V gene data show CDR1 as SGDLS and CDR2 as YYNGEE. The CDR3 is 12 residues long. In nucleotides, the CDR3 is TGTGCCAGCAGCCGGACTAGCTCCGAGCAGTACTTC. Residues: CASSRTSSEQYF.

The rearrangement joins TRBV4-1 to TRBJ2-3, with 11 bases lining up with TRBD1. V was clipped by 4 bases and J by 5 bases; unmatched bases: 2. Germline V CDR1 and CDR2: MGHRA, YSYEKL. The CDR3 length is 14 residues. The CDR3 spells CASSPGTGGDTQYF. The CDR3 region has the DNA TGCGCCAGCAGCCCCGGGACAGGGGGAGATACGCAGTATTTT.

The J gene is TRBJ1-5, the V gene TRBV19; TRBD1 matches 9 bases. CDR1 is LNHDA and CDR2 is SQIVND in the germline V gene (reference sequence). The length of the CDR3 is 15 residues. Trimming at V came to 6 bases and at J to 4 bases, leaving 7 bases not matched to a gene. CDR3 region: CASRGQGITNQPQHF. The DNA for the CDR3 is TGTGCCAGTAGGGGACAGGGAATTACGAATCAGCCCCAGCATTTT.

V gene TRBV6-1 combines with J gene TRBJ1-2; possibly TRBD1 for D (6 bases). V gave up 4 bases and J gave up 1 base, with 10 bases separating them. This CDR3 comprises 14 residues. Germline V gene sequence: CDR1 MNHNS, CDR2 SASEGT. The CDR3 nucleotides are TGTGCCAGCAGTGTCGGGGACAATAACTATGGCTACACCTTC. Translated, it gives CASSVGDNNYGYTF.

The chain joins TRBV9 to TRBJ2-1; 11 bases map to TRBD1. The germline V gene encodes CDR1 SGDLS and CDR2 YYNGEE. Germline trimming cut 1 base from V and 14 bases from J; bases unmatched to any gene: 5. This CDR3 contains 13 residues. The CDR3 here is CASSVTGQGAKFF. CDR3 DNA sequence: TGTGCCAGCAGCGTAACCGGACAGGGGGCTAAGTTCTTC.

The rearrangement links TRBV28 to TRBJ2-7; D may be TRBD1 (6 bases). The V end lost 6 bases, the J end lost 2 bases, and 8 bases lay between the germline ends. Germline values: CDR1 MDHEN, CDR2 SYDVKM. The CDR3 consists of 12 residues. DNA for the CDR3: TGTGCCAGCAGCGGACAGACCTACGAGCAGTACTTC. Its translation: CASSGQTYEQYF.

The chain carries TRBV6-1 and TRBJ1-1, with D tentatively TRBD1 (5 bases). CDR3 length: 13 amino acids. Germline CDR1 and CDR2: MNHNS and SASEGT. The V end lost 10 bases, the J end lost 1 base, and 13 bases lay between the germline ends. CDR3 residues: CATAGGENTEAFF. CDR3 coding DNA: TGTGCCACCGCCGGGGGGGAGAACACTGAAGCTTTCTTT.

The chain couples TRBV4-2 to TRBJ2-7; D is undetermined. The V end was cut by 4 bases, the J end by 3 bases, with 13 bases between. This CDR3 is built from 14 residues. CDR1 LGHNA and CDR2 YNFKEQ come from the germline V gene. The DNA of the CDR3 is TGTGCCAGCAGCCTCCGGAGTGGTGGCTACGAGCAGTACTTC. This sequence encodes CASSLRSGGYEQYF.

The CDR3 DNA reads as TGTGCCAGCAGCTTAGATCACCGGCTAGCGGGAGGGCCCACAGATACGCAGTATTTT. Translation: CASSLDHRLAGGPTDTQYF. The rearrangement joins TRBV11-2 to TRBJ2-3; 12 bases match TRBD2. Germline CDR1 SGHAT, CDR2 FQNNGV. The CDR3 sequence is 19 residues long. With 0 bases clipped from V and 2 bases from J, the junction kept 9 bases outside the gene matches.

This chain connects TRBV6-5 to TRBJ2-7; no clear D. This CDR3 spans 13 amino acids. The V end was cut by 7 bases, the J end by 2 bases, with 12 bases between. Germline V CDR1 and CDR2: MNHEY, SVGAGI. CDR3 region: CASIPLGTYEQYF. CDR3 bases: TGTGCCAGCATACCTCTAGGAACCTACGAGCAGTACTTC.

V gene TRBV9 combines with J gene TRBJ1-2; no firm D call. Trimming stripped 4 bases from V and 0 bases from J, with 10 bases between. The germline gives CDR1 SGDLS, CDR2 YYNGEE. The CDR3 has 14 residues. CDR3 region: CASSPGSANYGYTF. CDR3 DNA: TGTGCCAGCAGCCCTGGCAGTGCTAACTATGGCTACACCTTC. Combining the CDR3 with reference TRBV9 and TRBJ1-2 gives the whole variable domain DSGVTQTPKHLITATGQRVTLRCSPRSGDLSVYWYQQSLDQGLQFLIQYYNGEERAKGNILERFSAQQFPDLHSELNLSSLELGDSALYFCASSPGSANYGYTFGSGTRLTVV.

The CDR3 loop reads CASSFTGQRTEAFF. CDR3 coding DNA: TGTGCCAGCAGCTTTACGGGACAGAGGACTGAAGCTTTCTTT. The chain recombines TRBV7-9 with TRBJ1-1, with 7 bases matching TRBD1. This CDR3 comprises 14 residues. CDR1 and CDR2 (germline): SEHNR, FQNEAQ (reference sequence). V was pared by 3 bases and J by 5 bases, with 6 bases of the junction left unmatched.

V gene TRBV5-4 combines with J gene TRBJ2-2, with D unresolved. CDR3 length equals 13 residues. The ends were cut back, 0 bases at V and 7 bases at J, with 7 bases in the middle. Germline CDR1 is SGHNT and CDR2 is YYREEE (reference sequence). Here the CDR3 reads CASSLDGFGELFF. DNA of the CDR3: TGTGCCAGCAGCTTGGATGGCTTCGGGGAGCTGTTTTTT.

J is TRBJ2-1 and V is TRBV10-3; tentative D call: TRBD2 (5 bases). V was shortened by 11 bases and J by 7 bases, with 12 bases between the two germline ends. The CDR3 spans 11 residues. The V gene's germline CDR1 is ENHRY and CDR2 SYGVKD. In nucleotides, the CDR3 is TGTGCCTCTCGGGATGGAAATGAGCAGTTCTTC. Its protein is CASRDGNEQFF.

The J gene is TRBJ1-2, the V gene TRBV9; no firm D call. The germline V and J ends were trimmed by 6 bases and 4 bases, with 19 bases remaining between them. The CDR3 is 15 amino acids. Germline-derived CDR1 and CDR2 are SGDLS and YYNGEE. The CDR3 nucleotides read TGTGCCAGCACCCCCGGGAGCCCCGGAGGCTATGGCTACACCTTC. Translation: CASTPGSPGGYGYTF.

J is TRBJ1-2 and V is TRBV2; D perhaps matches TRBD1 (5 bases). The germline V and J ends were trimmed by 6 bases and 2 bases, with 7 bases remaining between them. The CDR3 length is 12 residues. From germline, CDR1 is SNHLY and CDR2 FYNNEI. Written as DNA, the CDR3 is TGTGCCAGCAGGGAGGGGAACTATGGCTACACCTTC. Translation: CASREGNYGYTF.

The J gene is TRBJ2-2, the V gene TRBV12-5; D might be TRBD1 (5 bases). The length of the CDR3 is 15 residues. V lost 7 bases and J 3 bases, leaving 15 bases between the germline ends. Germline CDR1 LGHNT, CDR2 FRNRAP. CDR3 nucleotides: TGTGCTAGTGCGTTCGGGTCAGGGTACACCGGGGAGCTGTTTTTT. This sequence encodes CASAFGSGYTGELFF.

CDR3 in amino acids: CASSDRGSKTDTQYF. CDR3 in DNA: TGTGCCAGCAGTGATCGCGGGAGTAAGACAGATACGCAGTATTTT. The V and J genes are TRBV2 and TRBJ2-3; 7 bases line up with TRBD2. The CDR3 consists of 15 residues. With V trimmed by 3 bases and J by 3 bases, 6 bases remained unmatched. Germline V gives CDR1 SNHLY, CDR2 FYNNEI.

This sequence joins TRBV4-3 and TRBJ2-1; D remains unclear. Germline V gives CDR1 LGHNA, CDR2 YSLEER. The length of the CDR3 is 16 residues. Between the trimmed V and J ends, which lost 0 bases and 0 bases, there was a span of 9 bases. CDR3 nucleotides: TGCGCCAGCAGCCAAGATCTCTCTAGCTCCTACAATGAGCAGTTCTTC. Its translation is CASSQDLSSSYNEQFF.